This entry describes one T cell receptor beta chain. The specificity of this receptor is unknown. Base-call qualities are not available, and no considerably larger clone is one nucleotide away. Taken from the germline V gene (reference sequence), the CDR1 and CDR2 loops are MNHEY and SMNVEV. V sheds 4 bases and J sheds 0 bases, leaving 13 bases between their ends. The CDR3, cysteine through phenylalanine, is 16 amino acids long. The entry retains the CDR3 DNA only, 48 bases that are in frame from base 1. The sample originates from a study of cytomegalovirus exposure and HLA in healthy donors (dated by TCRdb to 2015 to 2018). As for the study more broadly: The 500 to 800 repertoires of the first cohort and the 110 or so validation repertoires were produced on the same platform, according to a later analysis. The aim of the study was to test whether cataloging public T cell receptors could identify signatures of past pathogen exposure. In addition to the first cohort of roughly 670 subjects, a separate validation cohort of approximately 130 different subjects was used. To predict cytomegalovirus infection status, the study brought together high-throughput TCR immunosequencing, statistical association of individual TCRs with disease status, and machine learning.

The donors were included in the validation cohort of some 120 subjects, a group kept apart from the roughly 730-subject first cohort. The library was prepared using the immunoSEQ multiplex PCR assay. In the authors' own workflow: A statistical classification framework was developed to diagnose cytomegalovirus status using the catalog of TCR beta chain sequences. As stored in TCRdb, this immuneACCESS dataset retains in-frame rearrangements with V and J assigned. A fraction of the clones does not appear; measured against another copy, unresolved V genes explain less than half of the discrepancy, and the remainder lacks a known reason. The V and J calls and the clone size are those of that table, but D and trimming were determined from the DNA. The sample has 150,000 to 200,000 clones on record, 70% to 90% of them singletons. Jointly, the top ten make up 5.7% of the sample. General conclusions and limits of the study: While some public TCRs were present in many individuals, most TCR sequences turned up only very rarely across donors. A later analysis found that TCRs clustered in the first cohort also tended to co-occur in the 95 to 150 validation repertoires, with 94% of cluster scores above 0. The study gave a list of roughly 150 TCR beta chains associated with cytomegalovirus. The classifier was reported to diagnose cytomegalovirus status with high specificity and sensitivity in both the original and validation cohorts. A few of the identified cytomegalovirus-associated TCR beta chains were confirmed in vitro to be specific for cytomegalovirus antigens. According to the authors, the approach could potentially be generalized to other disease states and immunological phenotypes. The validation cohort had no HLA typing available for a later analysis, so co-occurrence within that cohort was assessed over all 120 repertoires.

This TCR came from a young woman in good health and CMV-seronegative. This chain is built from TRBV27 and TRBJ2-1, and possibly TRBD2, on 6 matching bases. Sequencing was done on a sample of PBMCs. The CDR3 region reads CASSSLGAGSYNEQFF. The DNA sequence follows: TGTGCCAGCAGTTCCCTCGGAGCGGGCTCCTACAATGAGCAGTTCTTC.